The clone carrying this TCR beta chain occurred a few times. The antigen is not known. MiXCR was run by TCRdb on the 5' RACE reads, yielding one entry per CDR3 protein. This table holds about 470,000 distinct CDR3 sequences, around a quarter found once. V lost 4 bases to trimming and J lost 4 bases, with 10 bases between them. The CDR3 consists of 14 residues. Germline CDR1 reads MGHRA; CDR2 reads YSYEKL. These data belong to a study of T-cell memory formation after mild COVID-19. General study results and limits: Balance between CD4 and CD8 was seen in clones contracting day 15 to 85, and a CD4+ lean was seen in later expanders. CD8+ contracting clones occupied EMRA, while CD4+ ones occupied mainly CM and EM. SARS-CoV-2 specificity was not confirmed for second-wave clones peaking on day 37.

This TCR derives from an adult woman who had mild COVID-19 (a few samples of this study predate the infection). Cell type and time point are not known. J is TRBJ2-2 and V is TRBV4-1; possibly TRBD2 for D (6 bases). Sequencing was done on a sample of PBMCs or a T cell subset sorted from them (not recorded which). DNA for the CDR3: TGCGCCAGCAGCCGCGGGGAAGGCACCGGGGAGCTGTTTTTT. This gives the protein CASSRGEGTGELFF.